The entry that follows covers one TCR beta chain sequence. The data derive from a study of T cell responses to AZD1222 COVID-19 vaccine. In the study overall: Second doses at about 4 or about 12 weeks were pooled.

V trimming: 5 bases; J trimming: 4 bases; junction bases outside the gene matches: 13. This CDR3 has 16 residues. The germline V gene encodes CDR1 MDHEN and CDR2 SYDVKM. Sequencing used immunoSEQ multiplex PCR; TCRdb keeps in-frame clones, though not all of them. The sample lists about 110,000 clones, around 90% occurring once. The gene calls are TRBV28 and TRBJ2-7; TRBD2 matches at 8 bases. This clonotype originated in an adult in good health. This specimen consisted of peripheral blood, obtained on day 0 of AZD1222 vaccination. Here the CDR3 DNA reads TGTGCCAGCAGTCCCGATCAACCCCGCGGGGGGTACGAGCAGTACTTC. This encodes CASSPDQPRGGYEQYF.